A single sample is the source of the 12 T cell receptor beta chains below, sequenced in a study of blood T cell repertoires in COVID-19 (TCRdb year 2020). To prepare the library, the immunoSEQ multiplex PCR assay was applied. TCRdb holds this immuneACCESS table with in-frame rearrangements only. Some clones are missing; in checked studies, unresolved V genes explain under half, and the rest has no known cause. Across this sample there are about 170,000 clones, with approximately 84% seen only once. The leading ten clones occupy 9.5% to 15% of the sample. What was sequenced was PBMCs or T cells enriched from blood (not recorded which). All receptors derive from a man aged 50 to 60 who had recovered from COVID-19.

V usage is TRBV5-1 and J usage is TRBJ1-1; the match to TRBD1 covers 7 bases. The CDR3 runs 17 residues. The germline gives CDR1 SGHRS, CDR2 YFSETQ. J gave up 0 bases and V 1 base, and 9 bases lay outside the gene matches. The CDR3 region has the DNA TGCGCCAGCAGCTTGACGCTCGGGACAGCTCTGAACACTGAAGCTTTCTTT. Amino acid sequence: CASSLTLGTALNTEAFF.

This clone came up once. The CDR3 spells CASSLSVSNSPLHF. For the CDR3, the DNA is TGTGCCAGCAGCCTTTCGGTATCGAATTCACCCCTCCACTTT. The chain joins TRBV6-5 to TRBJ1-6; D remains unclear. This CDR3 region has 14 residues. Germline values: CDR1 MNHEY, CDR2 SVGAGI. V was clipped by 6 bases and J by 7 bases, with 13 bases between them.

This chain connects TRBV18 to TRBJ1-2; D gene unclear. The V gene's germline CDR1 is KGHSH and CDR2 LQKENI. V dropped 3 bases and J dropped 4 bases, with 18 bases sitting between them. The CDR3 is 16 amino acids. CDR3 DNA sequence: TGTGCCAGCTCACCGGGAGGGAAGGGTCCGGCCTATGGCTACACCTTC. This codes for CASSPGGKGPAYGYTF. Full variable domain (rest looked up from reference TRBV18 and TRBJ1-2): NAGVMQNPRHLVRRRGQEARLRCSPMKGHSHVYWYRQLPEEGLKFMVYLQKENIIDESGMPKERFSAEFPKEGPSILRIQQVVRGDSAAYFCASSPGGKGPAYGYTFGSGTRLTVV.

V usage is TRBV18 and J usage is TRBJ2-3; a weak D match, TRBD1 (5 bases). The CDR3 consists of 15 residues. Trimming shortened V by 0 bases and J by 8 bases, and 15 bases separated the two germline ends. Germline lookup yields CDR1 KGHSH and CDR2 LQKENI. The CDR3 loop is CASSPPKLPRGTQYF. Written as DNA, the CDR3 is TGTGCCAGCTCACCACCAAAACTACCTAGGGGTACGCAGTATTTT. Complete variable domain (other parts from reference TRBV18 and TRBJ2-3): NAGVMQNPRHLVRRRGQEARLRCSPMKGHSHVYWYRQLPEEGLKFMVYLQKENIIDESGMPKERFSAEFPKEGPSILRIQQVVRGDSAAYFCASSPPKLPRGTQYFGPGTRLTVL.

This sequence joins TRBV6-5 and TRBJ2-7; tentative D call: TRBD1 (8 bases). The CDR3 contains 13 residues. V was cut by 4 bases and J by 5 bases, with 12 bases left in between. Germline CDR1 is MNHEY and CDR2 is SVGAGI. The DNA for the CDR3 is TGTGCCAGCAGTTTACAGGGGGGGAACGAGCAGTACTTC. Protein: CASSLQGGNEQYF.

Comment on this clone: Other DNA sequences in this sample translate to the same CDR3. The chain links TRBV5-6 to TRBJ2-7; TRBD1 matches 8 bases. There are 14 residues in the CDR3. Germline V gene lookup returns CDR1 SGHDT and CDR2 YYEEEE. V trimming: 4 bases; J trimming: 1 base; junction bases outside the gene matches: 4. CDR3 amino acids: CASSLGQGSYEQYF. Here the CDR3 DNA reads TGTGCCAGCAGCCTAGGACAGGGATCCTACGAGCAGTACTTC.

The V gene is TRBV18, the J gene TRBJ1-1; 12 bases agree with TRBD1. The length of the CDR3 is 17 residues. Looked up from germline, CDR1 is KGHSH and CDR2 is LQKENI. The V gene end was trimmed by 1 base and the J gene end by 5 bases; junction bases not matched to a gene: 8. CDR3 coding DNA: TGTGCCAGCTCACCACGGGGACAGGGGGCGCGGAGTACTGAAGCTTTCTTT. Residues: CASSPRGQGARSTEAFF.

Only one count was recorded for this clone. The CDR3 spells CASSSSSDTQYF. CDR3 in DNA: TGTGCCAGCAGCTCGTCTTCAGATACGCAGTATTTT. V gene TRBV7-9 combines with J gene TRBJ2-3; no clear D. Germline V gene data show CDR1 as SEHNR and CDR2 as FQNEAQ (reference sequence). The CDR3 is 12 amino acids. V was clipped by 4 bases and J by 4 bases, with 6 bases between them.

In this sample, this clone turned up once. The J gene is TRBJ1-1, the V gene TRBV20-1; perhaps TRBD1 as D (5 bases). CDR1 is DFQATT, CDR2 SNEGSKA, per germline (reference sequence). Trimming took off 3 bases at V and 5 bases at J, with 13 bases between the two ends. This CDR3 comprises 13 residues. CDR3 protein: CSASPPGRTEAFF. In nucleotides, the CDR3 is TGCAGTGCTAGTCCTCCAGGGAGGACTGAAGCTTTCTTT.

The chain joins TRBV7-3 to TRBJ1-1, with D maybe TRBD1 (5 bases). Germline CDR1 and CDR2: SGHTA and FQGTGA. The CDR3 has 16 amino acids. Trimming took off 6 bases at V and 0 bases at J, with 17 bases between the two ends. CDR3 bases: TGTGCCAGCAGGTCAACCCCGACAGCCATGAACACTGAAGCTTTCTTT. Translation: CASRSTPTAMNTEAFF.

The gene calls are TRBV6-5 and TRBJ1-1; D gene ambiguous. This CDR3 has 14 residues. Trimming pared 6 bases from V and 0 bases from J, leaving 11 bases between. Germline V lookup: CDR1 MNHEY, CDR2 SVGAGI. The CDR3 region is CASSRLTLNTEAFF. CDR3 DNA: TGTGCCAGCAGCCGACTGACCTTGAACACTGAAGCTTTCTTT.

The chain combines TRBV9 with TRBJ1-2; D gene uncertain. Germline CDR1 and CDR2: SGDLS and YYNGEE. V was shortened by 3 bases and J by 5 bases, with 8 bases between the two germline ends. The CDR3 extends over 12 amino acids. In DNA form, the CDR3 reads TGTGCCAGCAGCGCCCAGTATTATGGCTACACCTTC. The encoded protein is CASSAQYYGYTF.